Each of the 23 T cell receptor beta chains below was sequenced from the same sample in a study of shared clonotypes between healthy human individuals. The repertoire was sequenced with immunoSEQ multiplex PCR; TCRdb's copy has only in-frame clones and lacks some. The data contain 2 million to 2.5 million clones, over 85% of them singletons. What was sequenced was naive CD4+ T cells from PBMCs. The subset was: CD45RA+ positively selected. The source of these receptors is a man in his late teens or twenties in good health. Some clones in this sample may be carry-over from other donors' samples.

This clone has a handful of counts. The chain combines TRBV6-5 with TRBJ2-2; D remains ambiguous. The V gene lost 0 bases and the J gene lost 4 bases, with 9 bases spanning the gap. The CDR3 consists of 15 residues. Germline V lookup: CDR1 MNHEY, CDR2 SVGAGI. Here the CDR3 reads CASSYSGQFTGELFF. The DNA for the CDR3 is TGTGCCAGCAGTTACTCGGGCCAGTTCACCGGGGAGCTGTTTTTT.

V is TRBV28 and J is TRBJ1-5; 7 nucleotides line up with TRBD1. Germline values: CDR1 MDHEN, CDR2 SYDVKM. J gave up 5 bases and V 6 bases, and 13 bases lay outside the gene matches. The CDR3 spans 16 residues. Written as DNA, the CDR3 is TGTGCCAGCAGATCCCCATCCGGAGGGGGCTATCAGCCCCAGCATTTT. Amino acid sequence: CASRSPSGGGYQPQHF.

This chain joins TRBV5-1 and TRBJ2-5, with 7 bases that match TRBD1. Germline CDR1 reads SGHRS; CDR2 reads YFSETQ. The V segment lost 2 bases and the J segment 5 bases; nucleotides outside the gene matches: 9. This CDR3 comprises 15 residues. The CDR3 loop reads CASSFTSGGWETQYF. CDR3 nucleotides: TGCGCCAGCAGCTTCACATCAGGGGGTTGGGAGACCCAGTACTTC. The entire variable domain, with the rest obtained from reference TRBV5-1 and TRBJ2-5, is as follows: KAGVTQTPRYLIKTRGQQVTLSCSPISGHRSVSWYQQTPGQGLQFLFEYFSETQRNKGNFPGRFSGRQFSNSRSEMNVSTLELGDSALYLCASSFTSGGWETQYFGPGTRLLVL.

This clone came up once. The J gene is TRBJ1-1, the V gene TRBV2, with a possible D match to TRBD1 (5 bases). Trimming pared 6 bases from V and 0 bases from J, leaving 11 bases between. The V gene's germline CDR1 is SNHLY and CDR2 FYNNEI. The CDR3 is made up of 14 amino acids. CDR3 in amino acids: CASRMTVMNTEAFF. In DNA form, the CDR3 reads TGTGCCAGCAGGATGACAGTGATGAACACTGAAGCTTTCTTT.

In its sample, this clone was seen a few times. The chain recombines TRBV19 with TRBJ1-2; D is uncertain. This CDR3 is 14 amino acids long. Looked up from germline, CDR1 is LNHDA and CDR2 is SQIVND (reference sequence). Trimming left V 6 bases short and J 7 bases short, with 18 bases between. The DNA of the CDR3 is TGTGCCAGTAGCAACCGGGCTCCGAGCGGTGGCTACACCTTC. Protein sequence: CASSNRAPSGGYTF. Complete variable domain (other parts from reference TRBV19 and TRBJ1-2): DGGITQSPKYLFRKEGQNVTLSCEQNLNHDAMYWYRQDPGQGLRLIYYSQIVNDFQKGDIAEGYSVSREKKESFPLTVTSAQKNPTAFYLCASSNRAPSGGYTFGSGTRLTVV.

The CDR3 sequence: CASSYSTGYSTDTQYF. In DNA form, the CDR3 reads TGTGCCAGCAGTTACTCGACAGGGTATAGCACAGATACGCAGTATTTT. The chain carries TRBV6-5 and TRBJ2-3, with 7 bases lining up with TRBD1. This CDR3 is built from 16 residues. With V trimmed by 0 bases and J by 0 bases, 3 bases remained unmatched. The germline gives CDR1 MNHEY, CDR2 SVGAGI.

This clone was counted a single time. The chain uses TRBV18 and TRBJ2-3; D possibly corresponds to TRBD1 (6 bases). Germline CDR1 reads KGHSH; CDR2 reads LQKENI. This CDR3 contains 16 residues. Trimming took off 0 bases at V and 0 bases at J, with 10 bases between the two ends. CDR3 sequence (DNA): TGTGCCAGCTCACCACCGGGACACCAGAGCACAGATACGCAGTATTTT. Protein sequence: CASSPPGHQSTDTQYF.

The chain carries TRBV27 and TRBJ1-2; D remains ambiguous. Germline CDR1 is MNHEY and CDR2 is SMNVEV (reference sequence). V was trimmed by 2 bases and J by 5 bases, leaving 9 bases between them. The CDR3 spans 13 residues. CDR3 nucleotides: TGTGCCAGCAGTTTAAACTGGGCATATGGCTACACCTTC. This gives the protein CASSLNWAYGYTF.

The gene calls are TRBV25-1 and TRBJ2-1, with D perhaps TRBD1 or TRBD2 (6 bases each). The V end lost 5 bases, the J end lost 0 bases, and 11 bases lay between the germline ends. Germline V gives CDR1 MGHDK, CDR2 SYGVNS. The CDR3 sequence is 15 residues long. CDR3 in DNA: TGTGCCAGCAGTACCGGGGGCGCCTCCTACAATGAGCAGTTCTTC. Translated: CASSTGGASYNEQFF.

This chain uses TRBV12-5 with TRBJ2-2; the match to TRBD2 covers 10 bases. This CDR3 is 15 amino acids long. CDR1 and CDR2 (germline): LGHNT, FRNRAP. Trimming took 0 bases from V and 8 from J; bases not matched to a gene: 3. CDR3 sequence reads: CASGLVLAGVGELFF. The CDR3 DNA sequence: TGTGCTAGTGGTTTGGTGCTAGCGGGAGTGGGGGAGCTGTTTTTT.

V is TRBV19 and J is TRBJ2-2; 7 positions agree with TRBD2. Germline assignment: CDR1 LNHDA and CDR2 SQIVND (reference sequence). This CDR3 is built from 14 residues. V trimming: 1 base; J trimming: 6 bases; junction bases outside the gene matches: 2. DNA of the CDR3: TGTGCCAGTAGTATAGCCGGGGGGTCCGGGGAGCTGTTTTTT. Protein product: CASSIAGGSGELFF.

As DNA, the CDR3 is TGTGCCAGCAGCCAAGAAAGTCTTAGGTCCTACGAGCAGTACTTC. Translating it yields CASSQESLRSYEQYF. The gene calls are TRBV14 and TRBJ2-7; D is unresolved. The CDR3 sequence is 15 residues long. Germline V gene lookup returns CDR1 SGHDN and CDR2 FVKESK. The germline V and J ends were trimmed by 0 bases and 1 base, with 10 bases remaining between them.

This sequence joins TRBV11-2 and TRBJ2-7; D might be TRBD2 (7 bases). The germline CDR1 and CDR2 sequences are SGHAT and FQNNGV. This CDR3 contains 15 residues. V lost 5 bases and J lost 3, with 17 bases in between. The DNA for the CDR3 is TGTGCCAGCAGCCCGGTGGGGGGGCGAATCTACGAGCAGTACTTC. As protein: CASSPVGGRIYEQYF. Variable domain in full (rest from reference TRBV11-2 and TRBJ2-7): EAGVAQSPRYKIIEKRQSVAFWCNPISGHATLYWYQQILGQGPKLLIQFQNNGVVDDSQLPKDRFSAERLKGVDSTLKIQPAKLEDSAVYLCASSPVGGRIYEQYFGPGTRLTVT.

The gene calls are TRBV20-1 and TRBJ2-3; D gene unclear. Germline V gene data show CDR1 as DFQATT and CDR2 as SNEGSKA (reference sequence). V was clipped by 3 bases and J by 5 bases, with 6 bases between them. The CDR3 is made up of 11 amino acids. CDR3 in DNA: TGCAGTGCTAGTGAAGGAGATACGCAGTATTTT. It codes for CSASEGDTQYF.

This sequence joins TRBV20-1 and TRBJ2-3; the D is unclear. The V end was cut by 5 bases, the J end by 5 bases, with 8 bases between. The CDR3 sequence is 11 residues long. Germline lookup yields CDR1 DFQATT and CDR2 SNEGSKA (reference sequence). The CDR3 loop is CSAALRDTQYF. Here the CDR3 DNA reads TGCAGTGCTGCACTTCGAGATACGCAGTATTTT.

This chain connects TRBV18 to TRBJ2-1; D not resolved. From germline, CDR1 is KGHSH and CDR2 LQKENI. V shed 0 bases and J shed 0 bases, with 9 bases lying between them. This CDR3 is built from 16 residues. The CDR3 bases are TGTGCCAGCTCACCACCGTCGGTAAGCTCCTACAATGAGCAGTTCTTC. Its translation: CASSPPSVSSYNEQFF. Full variable domain (outside the CDR3, taken from reference TRBV18 and TRBJ2-1): NAGVMQNPRHLVRRRGQEARLRCSPMKGHSHVYWYRQLPEEGLKFMVYLQKENIIDESGMPKERFSAEFPKEGPSILRIQQVVRGDSAAYFCASSPPSVSSYNEQFFGPGTRLTVL.

This chain links TRBV2 with TRBJ2-5; D is unclear. This CDR3 contains 11 residues. CDR1 and CDR2 from the germline V gene are SNHLY and FYNNEI. Trimming removed 1 base at V and 13 bases at J, with 10 bases between. The CDR3 spells CASSEDGYLYF. The CDR3 region has the DNA TGTGCCAGCAGTGAAGACGGATATCTGTACTTC.

This chain connects TRBV28 to TRBJ2-3; D might be TRBD2 (6 bases). The germline V gene encodes CDR1 MDHEN and CDR2 SYDVKM. V lost 5 bases to trimming and J lost 0 bases, with 18 bases between them. This CDR3 spans 17 amino acids. CDR3 in amino acids: CASSVVGLQQSTDTQYF. CDR3 DNA sequence: TGTGCCAGCAGTGTAGTGGGACTTCAACAGAGCACAGATACGCAGTATTTT.

The rearrangement links TRBV5-4 to TRBJ2-7, with TRBD2 as a possible D gene (5 bases). The germline V gene encodes CDR1 SGHNT and CDR2 YYREEE (reference sequence). V was cut by 3 bases and J by 2 bases, with 18 bases left in between. The CDR3 totals 16 residues. In DNA form, the CDR3 reads TGTGCCAGCAGCTCCGCGGGTAAACGGAGCGCCTACGAGCAGTACTTC. It specifies CASSSAGKRSAYEQYF.

V gene TRBV6-6 combines with J gene TRBJ2-3, with D possibly being TRBD1 (6 bases). The V end was cut by 7 bases, the J end by 2 bases, with 19 bases between. Germline lookup yields CDR1 MNHNY and CDR2 SVGAGI (reference sequence). The length of the CDR3 is 16 residues. CDR3 in amino acids: CASINARQALTDTQYF. CDR3 DNA sequence: TGTGCCAGCATAAACGCCCGACAGGCCCTCACAGATACGCAGTATTTT.

V is TRBV9 and J is TRBJ2-2; unclear D gene. Germline V gene lookup returns CDR1 SGDLS and CDR2 YYNGEE. The CDR3 contains 15 residues. With 0 bases removed from V and 6 bases from J, the gap between germline ends came to 12 bases. DNA for the CDR3: TGTGCCAGCAGCGTAGGCGTGATGGGGTCCGGGGAGCTGTTTTTT. This translates into CASSVGVMGSGELFF.

This clone showed up just once. Additional DNA sequences in this sample encode the identical CDR3. The chain employs TRBV5-1 and TRBJ1-1; the D is unclear. Germline V lookup: CDR1 SGHRS, CDR2 YFSETQ. V was trimmed by 0 bases and J by 0 bases, leaving 9 bases between them. This CDR3 is built from 15 residues. CDR3 in DNA: TGCGCCAGCAGCTTGGCCGTTGGCTTGAACACTGAAGCTTTCTTT. Its translation: CASSLAVGLNTEAFF.

CDR3 sequence (DNA): TGTGCCAGCAGCTCCCGGACAGGGACTAACTATGGCTACACCTTC. This translates into CASSSRTGTNYGYTF. J is TRBJ1-2 and V is TRBV11-2; 8 positions agree with TRBD1. There are 15 residues in the CDR3. With 4 bases clipped from V and 0 bases from J, the junction kept 4 bases outside the gene matches. CDR1 is SGHAT, CDR2 FQNNGV, per germline.